The source of this T cell receptor beta chain is a study of blood T cell repertoires in COVID-19. Measured with immunoSEQ multiplex PCR; TCRdb has only the in-frame clones, and not every one. The sample shows 250,000 to 350,000 clones, approximately 85% of them seen only once. The V gene's germline CDR1 is MGHDK and CDR2 SYGVNS. The J segment lost 5 bases and the V segment lost 3 bases, leaving 14 bases of the junction unmatched. The CDR3 runs 17 residues. Material: peripheral blood. This receptor was taken from a woman in her 50s with acute or convalescent COVID-19. The V call is TRBV25-1, the J call TRBJ2-7; 9 nucleotides line up with TRBD2. The CDR3 coding sequence is TGTGCCAGCAGTGACACTTTCTTTAGCGGGAGACGAGACGAGCAGTACTTC. It specifies CASSDTFFSGRRDEQYF.